This T cell receptor (beta chain) was recovered during a study of low-dose radiotherapy and immunotherapy resistance in tumors. Study in general: Members of Cohort 2 were treated with 1 Gy per fraction every two weeks; their total was 13 Gy over 26 weeks. Every six weeks patients received intravenous ipilimumab 1 mg/kg, and every two weeks they received intravenous nivolumab 240 mg.

TRAV- and TRBV-specific primers, spanning alpha and beta chains, primed first-strand cDNA. The TCRs were subjected to amplification over about 19 PCR cycles employing a constant-region primer in conjunction with a V-primer adapter. TCRdb re-derived calls from the reads in MiXCR, one entry per CDR3 protein. The data hold roughly 76,000 distinct CDR3 sequences, with approximately 20% observed a single time. This clonotype has ten or more counts. Trimming left V 2 bases short and J 1 base short, with 38 bases between. This CDR3 contains 24 residues. Germline V gene data show CDR1 as KGHSH and CDR2 as LQKENI. Time point indicated: before trial treatment. The treatment that donors received included nivolumab, ipilimumab, aspirin, low-dose cyclophosphamide and low-dose radiotherapy. Those eligible were patients bearing advanced solid tumors lacking tumor-infiltrating lymphocytes.

The TCR originated in a male donor with prostate cancer. The sample was PBMCs, taken before treatment. The chain carries TRBV18 and TRBJ2-5; TRBD1 or TRBD2 may be the D gene (5 bases each). CDR3 sequence: CASSPRRGATAPLGLAGGQETQYF. The CDR3 DNA reads TGTGCCAGCTCACCAAGGAGAGGCGCGACAGCCCCACTAGGGCTAGCAGGTGGCCAAGAGACCCAGTACTTC.